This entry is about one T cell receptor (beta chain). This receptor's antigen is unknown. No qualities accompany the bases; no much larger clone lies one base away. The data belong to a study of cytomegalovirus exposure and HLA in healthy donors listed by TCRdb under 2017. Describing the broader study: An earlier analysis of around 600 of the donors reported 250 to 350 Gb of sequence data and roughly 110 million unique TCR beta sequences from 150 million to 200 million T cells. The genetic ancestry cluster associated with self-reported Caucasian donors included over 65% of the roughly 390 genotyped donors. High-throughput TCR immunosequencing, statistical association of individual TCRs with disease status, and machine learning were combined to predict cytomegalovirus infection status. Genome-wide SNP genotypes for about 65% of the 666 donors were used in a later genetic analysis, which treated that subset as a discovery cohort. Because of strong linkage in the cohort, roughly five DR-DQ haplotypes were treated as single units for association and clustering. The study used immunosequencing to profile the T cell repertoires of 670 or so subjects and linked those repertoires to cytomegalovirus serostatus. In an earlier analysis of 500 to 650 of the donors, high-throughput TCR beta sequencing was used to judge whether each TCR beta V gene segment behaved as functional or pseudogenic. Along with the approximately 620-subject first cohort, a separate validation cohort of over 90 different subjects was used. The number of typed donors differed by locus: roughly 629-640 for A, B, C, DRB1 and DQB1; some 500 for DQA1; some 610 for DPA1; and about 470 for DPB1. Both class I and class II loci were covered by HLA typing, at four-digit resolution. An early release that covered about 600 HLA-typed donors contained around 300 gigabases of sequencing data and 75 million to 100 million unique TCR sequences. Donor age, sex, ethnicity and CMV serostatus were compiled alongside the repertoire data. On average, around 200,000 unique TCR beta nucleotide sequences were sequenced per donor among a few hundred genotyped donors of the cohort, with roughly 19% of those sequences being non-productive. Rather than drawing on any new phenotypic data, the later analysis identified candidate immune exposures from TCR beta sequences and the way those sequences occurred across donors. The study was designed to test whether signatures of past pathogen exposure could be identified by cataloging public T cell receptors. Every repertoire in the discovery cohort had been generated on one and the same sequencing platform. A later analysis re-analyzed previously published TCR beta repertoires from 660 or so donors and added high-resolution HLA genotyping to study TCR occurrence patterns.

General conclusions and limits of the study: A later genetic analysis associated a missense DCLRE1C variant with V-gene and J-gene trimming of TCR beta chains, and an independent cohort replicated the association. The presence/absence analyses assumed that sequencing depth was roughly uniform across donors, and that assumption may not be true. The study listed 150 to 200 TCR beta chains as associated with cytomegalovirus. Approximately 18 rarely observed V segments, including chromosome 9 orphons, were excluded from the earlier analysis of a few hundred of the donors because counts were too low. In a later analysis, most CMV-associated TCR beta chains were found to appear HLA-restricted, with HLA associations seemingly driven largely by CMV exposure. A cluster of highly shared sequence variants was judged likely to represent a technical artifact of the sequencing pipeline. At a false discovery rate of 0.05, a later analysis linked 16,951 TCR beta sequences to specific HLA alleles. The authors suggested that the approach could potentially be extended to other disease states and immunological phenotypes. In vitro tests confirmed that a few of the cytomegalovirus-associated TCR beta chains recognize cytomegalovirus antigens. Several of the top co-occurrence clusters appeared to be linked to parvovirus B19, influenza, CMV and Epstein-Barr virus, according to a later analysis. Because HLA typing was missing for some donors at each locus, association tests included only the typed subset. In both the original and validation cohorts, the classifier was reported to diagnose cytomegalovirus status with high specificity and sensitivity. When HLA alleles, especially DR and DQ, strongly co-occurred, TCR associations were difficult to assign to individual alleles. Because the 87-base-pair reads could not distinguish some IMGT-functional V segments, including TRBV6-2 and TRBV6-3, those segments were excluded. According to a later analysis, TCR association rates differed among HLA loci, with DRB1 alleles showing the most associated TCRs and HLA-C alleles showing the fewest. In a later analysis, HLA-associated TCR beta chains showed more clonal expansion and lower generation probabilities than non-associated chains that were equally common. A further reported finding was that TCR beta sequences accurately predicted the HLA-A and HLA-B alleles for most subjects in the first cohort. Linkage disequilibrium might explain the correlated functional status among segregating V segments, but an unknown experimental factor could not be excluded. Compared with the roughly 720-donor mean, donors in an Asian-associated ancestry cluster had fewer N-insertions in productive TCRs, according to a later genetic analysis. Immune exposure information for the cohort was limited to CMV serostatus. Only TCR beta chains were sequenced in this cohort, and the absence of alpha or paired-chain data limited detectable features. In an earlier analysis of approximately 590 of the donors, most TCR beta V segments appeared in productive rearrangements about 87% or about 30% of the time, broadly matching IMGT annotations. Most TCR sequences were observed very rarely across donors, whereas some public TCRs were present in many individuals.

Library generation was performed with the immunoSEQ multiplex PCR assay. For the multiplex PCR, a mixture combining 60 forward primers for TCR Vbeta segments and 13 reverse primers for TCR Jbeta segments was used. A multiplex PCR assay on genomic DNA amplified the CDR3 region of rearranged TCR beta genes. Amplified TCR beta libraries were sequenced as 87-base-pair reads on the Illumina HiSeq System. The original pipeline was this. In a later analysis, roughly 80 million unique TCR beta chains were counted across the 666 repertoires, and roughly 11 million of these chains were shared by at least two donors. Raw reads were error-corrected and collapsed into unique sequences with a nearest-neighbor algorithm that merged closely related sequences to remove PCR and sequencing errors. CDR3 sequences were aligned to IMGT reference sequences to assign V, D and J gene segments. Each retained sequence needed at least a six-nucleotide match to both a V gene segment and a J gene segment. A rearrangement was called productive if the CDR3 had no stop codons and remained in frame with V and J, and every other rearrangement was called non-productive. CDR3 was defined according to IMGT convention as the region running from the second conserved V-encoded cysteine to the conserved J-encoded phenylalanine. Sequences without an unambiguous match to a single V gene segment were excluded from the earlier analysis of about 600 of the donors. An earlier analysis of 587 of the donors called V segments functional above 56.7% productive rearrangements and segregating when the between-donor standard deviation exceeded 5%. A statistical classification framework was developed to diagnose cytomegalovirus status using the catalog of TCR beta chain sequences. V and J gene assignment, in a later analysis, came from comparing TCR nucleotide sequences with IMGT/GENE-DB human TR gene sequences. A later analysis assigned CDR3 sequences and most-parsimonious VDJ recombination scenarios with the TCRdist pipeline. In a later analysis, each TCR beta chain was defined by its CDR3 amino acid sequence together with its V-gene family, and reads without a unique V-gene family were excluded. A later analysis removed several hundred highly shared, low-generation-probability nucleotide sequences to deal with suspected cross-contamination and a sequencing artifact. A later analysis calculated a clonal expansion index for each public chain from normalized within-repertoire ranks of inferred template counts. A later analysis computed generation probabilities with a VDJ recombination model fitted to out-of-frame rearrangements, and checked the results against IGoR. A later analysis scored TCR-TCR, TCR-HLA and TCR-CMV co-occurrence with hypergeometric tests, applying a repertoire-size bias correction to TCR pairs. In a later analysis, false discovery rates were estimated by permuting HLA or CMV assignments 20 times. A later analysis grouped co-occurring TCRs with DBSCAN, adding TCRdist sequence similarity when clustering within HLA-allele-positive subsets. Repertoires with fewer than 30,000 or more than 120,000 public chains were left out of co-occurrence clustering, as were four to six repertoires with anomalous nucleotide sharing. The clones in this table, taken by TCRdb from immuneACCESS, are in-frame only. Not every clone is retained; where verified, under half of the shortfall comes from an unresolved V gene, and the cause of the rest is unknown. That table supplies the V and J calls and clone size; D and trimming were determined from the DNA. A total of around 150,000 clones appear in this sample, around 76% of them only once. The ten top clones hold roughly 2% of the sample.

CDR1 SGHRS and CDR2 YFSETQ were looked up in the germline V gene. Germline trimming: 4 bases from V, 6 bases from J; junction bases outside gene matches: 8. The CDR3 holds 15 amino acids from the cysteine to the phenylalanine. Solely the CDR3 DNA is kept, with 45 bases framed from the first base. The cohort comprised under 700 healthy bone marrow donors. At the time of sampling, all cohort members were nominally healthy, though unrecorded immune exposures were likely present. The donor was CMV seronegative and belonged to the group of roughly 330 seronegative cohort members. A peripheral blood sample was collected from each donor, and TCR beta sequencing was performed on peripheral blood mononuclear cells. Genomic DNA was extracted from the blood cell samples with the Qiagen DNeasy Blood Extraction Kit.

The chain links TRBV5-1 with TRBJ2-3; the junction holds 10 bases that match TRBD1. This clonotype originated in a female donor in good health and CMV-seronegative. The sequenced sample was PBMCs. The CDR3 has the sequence CASSLQTGGADTQYF. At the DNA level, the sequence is TGCGCCAGCAGCCTACAGACAGGGGGCGCGGATACGCAGTATTTT.